The 7 T cell receptor beta chains presented below share a single source sample, sequenced in a study of beta chain features in type 1 diabetes. Whole-study findings and limits: All four CD4+ subsets from Type 1 diabetes patients carried moderately but significantly shorter TCRB CDR3s.

No antigen has been assigned to these receptors. What was sequenced were expressed TCRB transcripts, since all of the isolated RNA had been reverse transcribed. The table came from immunoSEQ multiplex PCR; TCRdb's copy has only in-frame clones and leaves some out. The repertoire holds 630,000 or so clones, with over 11% as singletons. Sequences were obtained from naive CD4+ T cells from blood. Every receptor here comes from a man aged 18-30 years with type 1 diabetes.

The chain carries TRBV28 and TRBJ2-1; no clear D. Trimming removed 3 bases at V and 10 bases at J, with 4 bases between. Germline V CDR1 and CDR2: MDHEN, SYDVKM. This CDR3 has 10 residues. The CDR3 nucleotides are TGTGCCAGCAGTTTCGGAGAGCAGTTCTTC. Translation: CASSFGEQFF.

This clone was observed a handful of times. This sequence joins TRBV7-9 and TRBJ2-1; D is unclear. The V gene's germline CDR1 is SEHNR and CDR2 FQNEAQ (reference sequence). The CDR3 has 15 residues. The V and J ends lost 6 bases and 0 bases respectively, with 12 bases between them. CDR3 sequence reads: CASSPDGYSYNEQFF. As DNA, the CDR3 is TGTGCCAGCAGTCCCGACGGGTACTCCTACAATGAGCAGTTCTTC.

The genes are TRBV2 and TRBJ2-4; D could derive from TRBD1 or TRBD2 (5 bases each). CDR3 length equals 14 residues. The V end was cut by 8 bases, the J end by 6 bases, with 17 bases between. Germline-derived CDR1 and CDR2 are SNHLY and FYNNEI. CDR3 protein: CASRVGPGPNIQYF. As DNA, the CDR3 is TGTGCCAGCCGGGTGGGACCAGGGCCAAACATTCAGTACTTC.

This clone appeared a few times. The chain carries TRBV2 and TRBJ1-2; D is ambiguous. The CDR3 is 16 amino acids. V was clipped by 5 bases and J by 1 base, with 17 bases between them. Germline CDR1 and CDR2: SNHLY and FYNNEI. DNA for the CDR3: TGTGCCAGCAGTCGGACGGACGGAGCTGTTAACTATGGCTACACCTTC. Protein product: CASSRTDGAVNYGYTF.

The chain carries TRBV2 and TRBJ1-2; TRBD1 might be the D (6 bases). CDR3 length: 13 residues. V was cut by 7 bases and J by 4 bases, with 13 bases left in between. Germline V CDR1 and CDR2: SNHLY, FYNNEI. In nucleotides, the CDR3 is TGTGCCAGCATGGCTGAACAGGGCTATGGCTACACCTTC. Translation: CASMAEQGYGYTF.

The rearrangement joins TRBV7-6 to TRBJ2-5; 7 positions match TRBD1. The germline V gene encodes CDR1 SGHVS and CDR2 FNYEAQ. The CDR3 runs 14 residues. The V and J ends lost 5 bases and 4 bases, in that order; junction bases with no gene match: 7. CDR3 amino acids: CASSPTGVGETQYF. CDR3 in DNA: TGTGCCAGCAGCCCAACAGGGGTGGGAGAGACCCAGTACTTC.

The V call is TRBV6-6, the J call TRBJ2-1, with D perhaps matching TRBD2 (6 bases). V was shortened by 7 bases and J by 5 bases, with 9 bases between the two germline ends. CDR1 and CDR2 from the germline V gene are MNHNY and SVGAGI (reference sequence). The CDR3 spans 12 residues. The chain's CDR3 is CASNGGDNEQFF. The CDR3 DNA reads TGTGCCAGCAACGGGGGAGACAATGAGCAGTTCTTC.